This T cell receptor beta chain was found in a study of cytomegalovirus exposure and HLA in healthy donors. For the study at large: From HLA-typed donors, an early data release held tens of millions of unique TCRs.

Study observations and caveats: Follow-up analysis later connected one missense variant in DCLRE1C with trimming of TCR beta V- and J-genes.

The study ran its PCR with 60 Vbeta and 13 Jbeta primers. Profiled with immunoSEQ multiplex PCR; TCRdb holds only in-frame clones, not every one. The table shows about 140,000 clones, with approximately 83% occurring only once. Germline-derived CDR1 and CDR2 are MNHEY and SMNVEV (reference sequence). The CDR3 runs 13 residues. V was trimmed by 6 bases and J by 1 base, leaving 10 bases between them. Concerning this clone itself: Antigen specificity is unknown.

Sequencing was done on a sample of PBMCs. The chain carries TRBV27 and TRBJ2-7; D not certain. This receptor was identified in a male donor in good health and CMV-seronegative. The CDR3 bases are TGTGCCAGCAGCCCTAGTTTGTCCTACGAGCAGTACTTC. It encodes CASSPSLSYEQYF.